The 29 T cell receptor beta chains below all came from one sample that was sequenced in a study of identical twins. TCRdb passed the 5' RACE reads through MiXCR, listing each CDR3 protein once. The sample has approximately 600,000 distinct CDR3 sequences, nearly 10% seen once. The same data also went into a second study, on yellow fever vaccine responses in identical twins.

Sequenced input: PBMCs. These receptors all stem from a woman aged 18-35 years in good health.

The J gene is TRBJ2-1, the V gene TRBV7-9; 7 nucleotides agree with TRBD2. CDR1 is SEHNR and CDR2 is FQNEAQ in the germline V gene (reference sequence). This CDR3 spans 16 amino acids. J gave up 1 base and V 4 bases, and 7 bases lay outside the gene matches. Written as DNA, the CDR3 is TGTGCCAGCAGCTCCACCAACGGGAGGTCCTACAATGAGCAGTTCTTC. Its protein is CASSSTNGRSYNEQFF. Based on the CDR3 plus reference TRBV7-9 and TRBJ2-1, the full variable domain is DTGVSQNPRHKITKRGQNVTFRCDPISEHNRLYWYRQTLGQGPEFLTYFQNEAQLEKSRLLSDRFSAERPKGSFSTLEIQRTEQGDSAMYLCASSSTNGRSYNEQFFGPGTRLTVL.

This clonotype was picked up many times. The chain recombines TRBV12-3 or TRBV12-4 with TRBJ2-3, with D possibly matching TRBD2 (7 bases). Trimming left V 5 bases short and J 2 bases short, with 17 bases between. The CDR3 loop spans 16 amino acids. The CDR3 protein is CASSPLGGAVTDTQYF. The CDR3 bases are TGTGCCAGCAGTCCCTTGGGGGGGGCCGTCACAGATACGCAGTATTTT.

The chain uses TRBV12-3 or TRBV12-4 and TRBJ1-2; no clear D. V lost 7 bases, J lost 7 bases, and 10 bases lay in between. This CDR3 contains 11 residues. CDR3 sequence reads: CASTSGAGYTF. The CDR3, as DNA: TGTGCCAGCACGTCTGGCGCTGGCTACACCTTC.

This clonotype was counted many times. V is TRBV4-3 and J is TRBJ2-7; no definite D call. V shed 0 bases and J shed 3 bases, with 15 bases lying between them. The CDR3 sequence is 16 residues long. Germline lookup yields CDR1 LGHNA and CDR2 YSLEER. The CDR3 here is CASSQDQVGVYYEQYF. CDR3 sequence (DNA): TGCGCCAGCAGCCAAGATCAAGTAGGAGTCTACTACGAGCAGTACTTC.

This clonotype was observed many times. This rearrangement joins TRBV29-1 to TRBJ2-7, with a possible D match to TRBD2 (6 bases). This CDR3 is 11 amino acids long. With 7 bases removed from V and 7 bases from J, the gap between germline ends came to 14 bases. Germline V lookup: CDR1 SQVTM, CDR2 ANQGSEA. The CDR3 DNA reads TGCAGCGCCGGGAGTCGAAGGGAGCAGTACTTC. This codes for CSAGSRREQYF.

The chain recombines TRBV4-3 with TRBJ2-7, with 9 positions matching TRBD2. V was clipped by 4 bases and J by 4 bases; unmatched bases: 8. Germline V gives CDR1 LGHNA, CDR2 YSLEER. The CDR3 totals 15 residues. The CDR3 nucleotides are TGCGCCAGCAGCCTCGCGGCGGGAGGGGGATACGAGCAGTACTTC. It is translated as CASSLAAGGGYEQYF.

This chain joins TRBV4-2 and TRBJ2-7, with 9 nucleotides matching TRBD2. The CDR3 is 18 amino acids. The germline V gene encodes CDR1 LGHNA and CDR2 YNFKEQ. After removal of 0 bases from V and 5 bases from J, the junction contained 14 bases not matched to a gene. The CDR3 bases are TGTGCCAGCAGCCAAGACGTAAGGCTAGCGGGACGTCCAAACGAGCAGTACTTC. Its protein product is CASSQDVRLAGRPNEQYF.

V is TRBV20-1 and J is TRBJ2-2; 7 nucleotides align to TRBD1. The CDR3 totals 16 residues. V lost 4 bases to trimming and J lost 0 bases; unmatched junction nucleotides: 8. CDR1 is DFQATT, CDR2 SNEGSKA, per germline (reference sequence). DNA of the CDR3: TGCAGTGCTAATGGGATTGGACAGGCGAACACCGGGGAGCTGTTTTTT. Translated, it gives CSANGIGQANTGELFF.

The chain links TRBV7-2 to TRBJ2-3; 7 nucleotides line up with TRBD2. J lost 5 bases, V lost 2 bases, and 13 bases had no gene match. Per the germline V gene, CDR1 is SGHTA and CDR2 is FQGNSA. CDR3 length: 17 residues. The CDR3 is CASSLKIRGSWGDTQYF. CDR3 bases: TGTGCCAGCAGCTTAAAGATACGCGGGAGCTGGGGAGATACGCAGTATTTT.

The chain links TRBV27 to TRBJ2-1, with D possibly TRBD2 on 7 matching bases. The germline V gene has CDR1 MNHEY and CDR2 SMNVEV (reference sequence). Between the trimmed V and J ends, which lost 7 bases and 3 bases, there was a span of 13 bases. This CDR3 is 14 amino acids long. Written as DNA, the CDR3 is TGTGCCAGCAAGAGGGGGGGCGACTACAATGAGCAGTTCTTC. Translating gives CASKRGGDYNEQFF.

V is TRBV7-9 and J is TRBJ2-1, with a weak D call TRBD1 (5 bases). The ends were cut back, 5 bases at V and 5 bases at J, with 22 bases in the middle. This CDR3 spans 17 amino acids. Germline lookup yields CDR1 SEHNR and CDR2 FQNEAQ (reference sequence). CDR3 loop: CASSPMGLGQGDNEQFF. DNA for the CDR3: TGTGCCAGCAGCCCAATGGGGCTCGGGCAGGGCGACAATGAGCAGTTCTTC. The full variable domain, rest sourced from reference TRBV7-9 and TRBJ2-1, is DTGVSQNPRHKITKRGQNVTFRCDPISEHNRLYWYRQTLGQGPEFLTYFQNEAQLEKSRLLSDRFSAERPKGSFSTLEIQRTEQGDSAMYLCASSPMGLGQGDNEQFFGPGTRLTVL.

J is TRBJ2-4 and V is TRBV15; TRBD1 matches at 9 bases. The CDR3 has 13 residues. Germline CDR1 reads LNHNV; CDR2 reads YYDKDF (reference sequence). J gave up 7 bases and V 9 bases, and 7 bases lay outside the gene matches. CDR3 in DNA: TGTGCCACGATCGACAGGGGGAGCAACATTCAGTACTTC. It specifies CATIDRGSNIQYF.

This clonotype was detected many times. This chain joins TRBV11-2 and TRBJ2-5; 8 positions match TRBD2. The CDR3 contains 14 residues. Per the germline V gene, CDR1 is SGHAT and CDR2 is FQNNGV. Trimming at V came to 2 bases and at J to 5 bases, leaving 4 bases not matched to a gene. In DNA, the CDR3 is TGTGCCAGCAGCTTACCGGGAGGGGGTGAGACCCAGTACTTC. Encoded protein: CASSLPGGGETQYF.

A few counts support this clonotype. The chain combines TRBV10-3 with TRBJ2-7; either TRBD1 or TRBD2 may supply D (6 bases each). CDR3 length equals 13 residues. Trimming took 6 bases from V and 2 from J, leaving 11 bases between them. Germline CDR1 and CDR2: ENHRY and SYGVKD. CDR3 region: CAIRGGLTYEQYF. In DNA, the CDR3 is TGTGCCATCAGAGGGGGGCTCACCTACGAGCAGTACTTC.

This clonotype was counted ten times or more. The chain carries TRBV24-1 and TRBJ2-1; tentative D call: TRBD2 (5 bases). Deletions cut 3 bases from V and 4 bases from J, with 12 bases between. CDR1 KGHDR and CDR2 SFDVKD come from the germline V gene. This CDR3 has 15 residues. For the CDR3, the DNA is TGTGCCACCAGTGATGTCGCGGGTTCTTACAATGAGCAGTTCTTC. Amino acids: CATSDVAGSYNEQFF.

The CDR3 protein is CASSLQGVSYEQYF. The CDR3 region has the DNA TGTGCCAGCAGTCTCCAAGGGGTTTCCTACGAGCAGTACTTC. The chain is built from TRBV12-3 or TRBV12-4 and TRBJ2-7; D possibly corresponds to TRBD1 (5 bases). The CDR3 totals 14 residues. Trimming took 5 bases from V and 1 from J, leaving 12 bases between them.

This clonotype was recorded at least ten times. This chain uses TRBV12-3 or TRBV12-4 with TRBJ1-6; D not resolved. CDR3 size: 14 residues. Trimming pared 7 bases from V and 10 bases from J, leaving 17 bases between. The CDR3 nucleotides read TGTGCCAGCACTCTTGGGTTCCCCTACTCACCCCTCCACTTT. Its protein product is CASTLGFPYSPLHF.

This clonotype was counted between two and nine times. J is TRBJ2-1 and V is TRBV12-3 or TRBV12-4, with 9 positions matching TRBD1. The V segment lost 6 bases and the J segment 4 bases; nucleotides outside the gene matches: 10. The CDR3 is made up of 16 amino acids. Here the CDR3 DNA reads TGTGCCAGCAGGCCGCGACAGGGGGACCCGTACAATGAGCAGTTCTTC. The encoded protein is CASRPRQGDPYNEQFF.

The chain carries TRBV20-1 and TRBJ2-7; D is uncertain. Trimming took 2 bases from V and 3 from J, leaving 5 bases between them. The CDR3 is 11 residues long. From germline, CDR1 is DFQATT and CDR2 SNEGSKA (reference sequence). This CDR3 reads CSARLIYEQYF. The CDR3 DNA reads as TGCAGTGCTAGACTTATCTACGAGCAGTACTTC.

This clonotype occurred many times. The rearrangement uses TRBV25-1 and TRBJ2-7; D not certain. Looked up from germline, CDR1 is MGHDK and CDR2 is SYGVNS. CDR3 length: 14 residues. The V end was cut by 5 bases, the J end by 0 bases, with 11 bases between. As DNA, the CDR3 is TGTGCCAGCAGTTTCAGCGCAGGCTCCTACGAGCAGTACTTC. It specifies CASSFSAGSYEQYF.

In its sample, this clonotype was seen a few times. The chain's CDR3 is CASILNEVAVEQYF. DNA of the CDR3: TGTGCCAGCATCCTAAATGAGGTAGCCGTCGAGCAGTACTTC. The chain joins TRBV12-3 or TRBV12-4 to TRBJ2-7, with no clear D. V lost 7 bases and J lost 6, with 19 bases in between. The CDR3 is made up of 14 amino acids.

This clonotype has a handful of counts. The gene calls are TRBV20-1 and TRBJ2-3; no clear D gene. V lost 3 bases to trimming and J lost 3 bases, with 10 bases between them. Germline V gene sequence: CDR1 DFQATT, CDR2 SNEGSKA (reference sequence). This CDR3 comprises 13 residues. The CDR3 DNA reads TGCAGTGCTAGCCCCCCCAATACAGATACGCAGTATTTT. It encodes CSASPPNTDTQYF.

This chain joins TRBV11-2 and TRBJ2-1; D is ambiguous. This CDR3 spans 15 amino acids. Germline CDR1 SGHAT, CDR2 FQNNGV. V was pared by 4 bases and J by 2 bases, with 12 bases between. CDR3 residues: CASSSAAGAYNEQFF. CDR3 in DNA: TGTGCCAGCAGCTCCGCCGCCGGTGCCTACAATGAGCAGTTCTTC.

Only a few counts were recorded for this clonotype. The chain carries TRBV11-2 and TRBJ1-1; the D is unclear. Germline values: CDR1 SGHAT, CDR2 FQNNGV. Trimming removed 7 bases at V and 3 bases at J, with 12 bases between. The CDR3 length is 13 residues. CDR3 sequence (DNA): TGTGCCAGCACCGATAGGATGGACACTGAAGCTTTCTTT. It encodes CASTDRMDTEAFF.

This clonotype was recorded many times. The chain recombines TRBV5-6 with TRBJ2-4; no clear D gene. Trimming pared 0 bases from V and 0 bases from J, leaving 7 bases between. Germline CDR1 is SGHDT and CDR2 is YYEEEE. This CDR3 comprises 15 residues. DNA for the CDR3: TGTGCCAGCAGCTTGGGGCAGATAGCCAAAAACATTCAGTACTTC. As protein: CASSLGQIAKNIQYF.

This clonotype was found a few times. The rearrangement links TRBV4-2 to TRBJ2-1; 9 positions match TRBD1. The V gene's germline CDR1 is LGHNA and CDR2 YNFKEQ. V lost 0 bases and J lost 9; bases outside the gene matches: 9. This CDR3 has 16 amino acids. The CDR3 loop reads CASSQEPGQGEREQFF. CDR3 bases: TGTGCCAGCAGCCAAGAACCGGGACAGGGAGAGCGTGAGCAGTTCTTC.

This clonotype was recorded a few times. This chain joins TRBV6-1 and TRBJ2-3, with D maybe TRBD2 (5 bases). CDR1 is MNHNS and CDR2 is SASEGT in the germline V gene. V was clipped by 6 bases and J by 4 bases, with 14 bases between them. CDR3 length: 14 amino acids. The DNA for the CDR3 is TGTGCCAGCAGCCCCCCCGGACTGGCAGATACGCAGTATTTT. Translation: CASSPPGLADTQYF.

This clonotype was counted only a few times. The chain employs TRBV12-3 or TRBV12-4 and TRBJ2-2, with D tentatively TRBD1 (5 bases). Trimming pared 6 bases from V and 1 base from J, leaving 15 bases between. CDR3 size: 16 residues. The CDR3 bases are TGTGCCAGCAGGGGAACCAGGGCCAGGAACACCGGGGAGCTGTTTTTT. Amino acids: CASRGTRARNTGELFF.

The CDR3 is CSAKGQGQIYEQYF. In DNA form, the CDR3 reads TGCAGTGCTAAAGGACAGGGGCAAATCTACGAGCAGTACTTC. The rearrangement links TRBV20-1 to TRBJ2-7; the match to TRBD1 covers 9 bases. V gave up 4 bases and J gave up 3 bases; unmatched junction bases: 7. The CDR3 sequence is 14 residues long. Germline CDR1 and CDR2: DFQATT and SNEGSKA (reference sequence).